Listed below are T cell receptor beta chains from one sample, sequenced in a study of shared clonotypes between healthy human individuals. Sequenced by immunoSEQ multiplex PCR; TCRdb stores in-frame clones only, minus some. Among 200,000 to 250,000 clones, about 69% were seen once, and the ten largest hold approximately 12%. The sequenced material came from memory CD4+ T cells sorted from blood. These receptor sequences come from a man between 25 and 39 years old in good health. The CDR3 runs from the conserved cysteine through the conserved F or W. D genes are given only for firm matches. Size values are once, few and many counts, or a class for expanded clones, and some rows have none.

J gene: TRBJ1-1
clone size: -
V gene: TRBV4-3
D gene: -
CDR3 DNA: TGCGCCAGCAGCCAAGTGGGGGTGTACACTGAAGCTTTCTTT
CDR3 protein: CASSQVGVYTEAFF

J gene: TRBJ2-5
clone size: few
V gene: TRBV30
D gene: TRBD2
CDR3 DNA: TGTGCCTGGAGTCATAGCGGGCAAGAGACCCAGTACTTC
CDR3 protein: CAWSHSGQETQYF

J gene: TRBJ2-7
clone size: few
V gene: TRBV10-3
D gene: -
CDR3 DNA: TGTGCCATCAGTGATATCAGGGGAGCCTACGAGCAGTACTTC
CDR3 protein: CAISDIRGAYEQYF

J gene: TRBJ2-3
clone size: -
V gene: TRBV11-2
D gene: TRBD2
CDR3 DNA: TGTGCCAGCAGCGCCCGGCTTAGCGGGGCTACAGATACGCAGTATTTT
CDR3 protein: CASSARLSGATDTQYF

J gene: TRBJ1-2
clone size: -
V gene: TRBV18
D gene: -
CDR3 DNA: TGTGCCAGCTCACCAAATCCGACGGGGAACTATGGCTACACCTTC
CDR3 protein: CASSPNPTGNYGYTF

J gene: TRBJ2-7
clone size: -
V gene: TRBV4-1
D gene: -
CDR3 DNA: TGCGCCAGCAGCCAAGTCGCACTAGTTAAATTCGACGAGCAGTACTTC
CDR3 protein: CASSQVALVKFDEQYF

J gene: TRBJ2-1
clone size: few
V gene: TRBV5-1
D gene: -
CDR3 DNA: TGCGCCAGCAGCATCCAGAGGAGCAATGAGCAGTTCTTC
CDR3 protein: CASSIQRSNEQFF

J gene: TRBJ1-2
clone size: -
V gene: TRBV4-2
D gene: TRBD1
CDR3 DNA: TGTGCCAGCAGCCAAGGGAGGACAGGGTTAGCTAACTATGGCTACACCTTC
CDR3 protein: CASSQGRTGLANYGYTF

J gene: TRBJ1-4
clone size: -
V gene: TRBV15
D gene: TRBD1
CDR3 DNA: TGTGCCACCAGCAGAGATGACAGGGGGCTTAGGGGGACTAATGAAAAACTGTTTTTT
CDR3 protein: CATSRDDRGLRGTNEKLFF

J gene: TRBJ1-2
clone size: -
V gene: TRBV6-6
D gene: -
CDR3 DNA: TGTGCCAGCACCCATGTTAAGGGGTTCGTATATGGCTACACCTTC
CDR3 protein: CASTHVKGFVYGYTF

J gene: TRBJ2-1
clone size: few
V gene: TRBV11-3
D gene: TRBD2
CDR3 DNA: TGTGCCAGCAGCTTAGGGCGGGAGGGTTACAATGAGCAGTTCTTC
CDR3 protein: CASSLGREGYNEQFF

J gene: TRBJ2-4
clone size: -
V gene: TRBV2
D gene: -
CDR3 DNA: TGTGCCAGCAGTGATTGGGGGGCGAGGTGGAACATTCAGTACTTC
CDR3 protein: CASSDWGARWNIQYF

J gene: TRBJ2-2
clone size: many
V gene: TRBV13
D gene: -
CDR3 DNA: TGTGCCAGCAGCTCAAGAATAGAGGGCGGGGAGCTGTTTTTT
CDR3 protein: CASSSRIEGGELFF

J gene: TRBJ2-6
clone size: -
V gene: TRBV9
D gene: -
CDR3 DNA: TGTGCCAGCAGCGTAGAGGACTATCTCTCTGGGGCCAACGTCCTGACTTTC
CDR3 protein: CASSVEDYLSGANVLTF

J gene: TRBJ1-5
clone size: -
V gene: TRBV6-6
D gene: -
CDR3 DNA: TGTGCCAGCAGTCCCCCCGGCGGGGGTTCGGATCAGCCCCAGCATTTT
CDR3 protein: CASSPPGGGSDQPQHF

J gene: TRBJ2-7
clone size: -
V gene: TRBV7-2
D gene: TRBD2
CDR3 DNA: TGTGCCAGCAGCTTCCAGCGTCAACTTAGCGGGAGGGAAGTCTACGAGCAGTACTTC
CDR3 protein: CASSFQRQLSGREVYEQYF

J gene: TRBJ2-7
clone size: few
V gene: TRBV6-6
D gene: -
CDR3 DNA: TGTGCCAGCAGTTCCCCGACTCTTAGCTCCTACGAGCAGTACTTC
CDR3 protein: CASSSPTLSSYEQYF

J gene: TRBJ2-3
clone size: few
V gene: TRBV7-2
D gene: -
CDR3 DNA: TGTGCCAGCAGCTTATCTATCAGCTCCACAGATACGCAGTATTTT
CDR3 protein: CASSLSISSTDTQYF

J gene: TRBJ1-2
clone size: -
V gene: TRBV6-1
D gene: TRBD1
CDR3 DNA: TGTGCCAGCAGTGAAGGAACAGGGGTTGGCTACACCTTC
CDR3 protein: CASSEGTGVGYTF

J gene: TRBJ2-1
clone size: few
V gene: TRBV29-1
D gene: -
CDR3 DNA: TGCAGCGGGTACTGGACTACCAATGAGCAGTTCTTC
CDR3 protein: CSGYWTTNEQFF

J gene: TRBJ1-1
clone size: few
V gene: TRBV7-6
D gene: TRBD1
CDR3 DNA: TGTGCCAGCAGTTGGGGAACAGGGGGCACTGAAGCTTTCTTT
CDR3 protein: CASSWGTGGTEAFF

J gene: TRBJ2-3
clone size: -
V gene: TRBV5-1
D gene: -
CDR3 DNA: TGCGCCAGCAAAGAAACGGGCACAGATACGCAGTATTTT
CDR3 protein: CASKETGTDTQYF

J gene: TRBJ1-2
clone size: -
V gene: TRBV27
D gene: -
CDR3 DNA: TGTGCCAGCAGTTTATTTAGGCAGACGGGCCCTTATGGCTACACCTTC
CDR3 protein: CASSLFRQTGPYGYTF

J gene: TRBJ2-3
clone size: -
V gene: TRBV5-1
D gene: -
CDR3 DNA: TGCGCCAGCAGCTTGGGATCCACAGATACGCAGTATTTT
CDR3 protein: CASSLGSTDTQYF

J gene: TRBJ2-2
clone size: -
V gene: TRBV7-2
D gene: -
CDR3 DNA: TGTGCCAGCAGCCAAGGCCTGTTCGCGAACACCGGGGAGCTGTTTTTT
CDR3 protein: CASSQGLFANTGELFF

J gene: TRBJ1-1
clone size: -
V gene: TRBV9
D gene: -
CDR3 DNA: TGTGCCAGCAGCGTAGGCGCAGGAGGGATGAACACTGAAGCTTTCTTT
CDR3 protein: CASSVGAGGMNTEAFF

J gene: TRBJ2-1
clone size: -
V gene: TRBV5-1
D gene: -
CDR3 DNA: TGCGCCAGCAGCTTGGTTCCGGAGATCTATGAGCAGTTCTTC
CDR3 protein: CASSLVPEIYEQFF

J gene: TRBJ2-7
clone size: -
V gene: TRBV5-5
D gene: -
CDR3 DNA: TGTGCCAGCAGCTTCTTCCACGGCGAGTTGGGGGAGCAGTACTTC
CDR3 protein: CASSFFHGELGEQYF

J gene: TRBJ2-5
clone size: -
V gene: TRBV5-4
D gene: -
CDR3 DNA: TGTGCCAGCAGCTCCCGACTAGAGAGCAAGGAGACCCAGTACTTC
CDR3 protein: CASSSRLESKETQYF